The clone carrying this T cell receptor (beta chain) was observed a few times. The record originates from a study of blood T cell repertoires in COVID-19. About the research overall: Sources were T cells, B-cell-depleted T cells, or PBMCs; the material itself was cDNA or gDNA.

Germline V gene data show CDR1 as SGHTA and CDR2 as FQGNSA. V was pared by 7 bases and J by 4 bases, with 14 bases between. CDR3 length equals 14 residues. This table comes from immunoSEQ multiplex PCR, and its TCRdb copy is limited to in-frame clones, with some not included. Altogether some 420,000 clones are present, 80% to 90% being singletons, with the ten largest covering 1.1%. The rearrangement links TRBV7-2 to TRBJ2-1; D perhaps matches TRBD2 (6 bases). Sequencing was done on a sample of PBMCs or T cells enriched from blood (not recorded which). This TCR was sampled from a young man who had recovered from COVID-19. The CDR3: CASTAGTVYNEQFF. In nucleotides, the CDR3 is TGTGCCAGCACGGCCGGGACTGTGTACAATGAGCAGTTCTTC.